These 2 T cell receptor beta chains were all obtained from the same sample, sequenced in a study of blood T cell repertoires in COVID-19. Data came from immunoSEQ multiplex PCR; TCRdb stores just in-frame clones and leaves some out. The sample includes roughly 150,000 clones, approximately 83% of them seen just once. The sequenced sample consisted of PBMCs or T cells enriched from blood (not recorded which). Receptor source: a man aged 65-85 years who had been exposed to COVID-19.

The rearrangement links TRBV7-2 to TRBJ2-7; 8 bases agree with TRBD2. The junction had 5 bases not matched to a gene; V was cut back by 1 base and J by 6 bases. The CDR3 is 14 amino acids. CDR1 and CDR2 from the germline V gene are SGHTA and FQGNSA. CDR3 region: CASSLVGTRGEQYF. The CDR3, as DNA: TGTGCCAGCAGCTTAGTAGGGACTAGGGGCGAGCAGTACTTC.

J is TRBJ1-1 and V is TRBV7-9; 8 bases map to TRBD1. There are 16 residues in the CDR3. CDR1 is SEHNR and CDR2 is FQNEAQ in the germline V gene (reference sequence). V gave up 1 base and J gave up 2 bases; unmatched junction bases: 6. This chain's CDR3 is CASSLVTGGINTEAFF. The CDR3 DNA is TGTGCCAGCAGCTTAGTAACAGGGGGTATCAACACTGAAGCTTTCTTT.